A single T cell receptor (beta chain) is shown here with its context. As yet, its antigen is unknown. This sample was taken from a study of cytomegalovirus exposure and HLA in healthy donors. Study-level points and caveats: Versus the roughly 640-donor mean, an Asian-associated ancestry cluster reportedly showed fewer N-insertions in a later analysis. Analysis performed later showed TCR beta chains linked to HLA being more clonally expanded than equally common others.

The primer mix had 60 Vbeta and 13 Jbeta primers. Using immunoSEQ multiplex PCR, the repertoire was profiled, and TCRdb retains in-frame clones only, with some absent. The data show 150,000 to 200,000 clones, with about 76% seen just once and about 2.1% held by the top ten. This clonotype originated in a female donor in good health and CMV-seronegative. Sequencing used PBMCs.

Here the CDR3 DNA reads TGTGCAAGTCGCTCTAGTTTTGGGGGGACAGATACGCAGTATTTT. Translating gives CASRSSFGGTDTQYF. J is TRBJ2-3 and V is TRBV12-2; the table gives TRBD2 as D, unverified against the DNA. TRBV12-2 is flagged as a pseudogene. The CDR3 consists of 15 residues.